A selection of T cell receptor beta chains follows, all from one sample in a study of OX40 agonist ivuxolimab in advanced cancers. The repertoire was sequenced with immunoSEQ multiplex PCR; TCRdb's copy has only in-frame clones and lacks some. The top ten hold roughly 0.6% of the sample, which has approximately 60,000 clones, more than 85% seen once. The starting material was CD4+ or CD8+ T cells sorted from blood, obtained in a trial of the OX40 agonist ivuxolimab. The receptor set was obtained from an adult with an advanced solid tumor such as melanoma, head and neck, liver or kidney cancer. CDR3s include the opening cysteine and the closing phenylalanine or tryptophan. The order of the fields is V gene, clone size, J gene, D gene, CDR3 protein, CDR3 DNA. A D gene is named only where the DNA matches it firmly. Where a row states a size, it is once, few, many or the class of an expanded clone; other rows omit it.

V gene: TRBV2; clone size: few; J gene: TRBJ1-6; D gene: NA; CDR3 protein: CASRPGGTTPLHF; CDR3 DNA: TGTGCCAGCAGGCCTGGCGGGACAACTCCCCTCCACTTT
V gene: TRBV27; clone size: NA; J gene: TRBJ2-5; D gene: TRBD2; CDR3 protein: CASSLRLAGGNLAQETQYF; CDR3 DNA: TGTGCCAGCAGCTTAAGGCTAGCGGGAGGTAATTTGGCACAAGAGACCCAGTACTTC
V gene: TRBV6-5; clone size: NA; J gene: TRBJ2-2; D gene: NA; CDR3 protein: CASSYENTGELFF; CDR3 DNA: TGTGCCAGCAGTTATGAGAACACCGGGGAGCTGTTTTTT
V gene: TRBV7-8; clone size: NA; J gene: TRBJ1-6; D gene: NA; CDR3 protein: CASSPLGGSYNSPLHF; CDR3 DNA: TGTGCCAGCAGCCCCTTAGGGGGTTCCTATAATTCACCCCTCCACTTT
V gene: TRBV30; clone size: NA; J gene: TRBJ2-5; D gene: NA; CDR3 protein: CAWSQVGQETQYF; CDR3 DNA: TGTGCCTGGTCTCAGGTGGGACAAGAGACCCAGTACTTC
V gene: TRBV18; clone size: NA; J gene: TRBJ2-5; D gene: TRBD1; CDR3 protein: CASSPLDRGPETQYF; CDR3 DNA: TGTGCCAGCTCACCCCTCGACAGGGGGCCAGAGACCCAGTACTTC
V gene: TRBV6-5; clone size: NA; J gene: TRBJ1-2; D gene: NA; CDR3 protein: CASSEGGTVYF; CDR3 DNA: TGTGCCAGCAGTGAAGGCGGCACAGTATACTTC
V gene: TRBV5-1; clone size: NA; J gene: TRBJ2-1; D gene: NA; CDR3 protein: CASSLLPWEEQFF; CDR3 DNA: TGCGCCAGCAGCTTATTGCCTTGGGAGGAGCAGTTCTTC
V gene: TRBV2; clone size: NA; J gene: TRBJ1-5; D gene: TRBD1; CDR3 protein: CASSATGGSDGLQHF; CDR3 DNA: TGTGCCAGCAGTGCTACAGGGGGTTCTGATGGGCTCCAGCATTTT
V gene: TRBV29-1; clone size: NA; J gene: TRBJ2-5; D gene: NA; CDR3 protein: CSVEDRSKETQYF; CDR3 DNA: TGCAGCGTTGAAGATCGGTCCAAAGAGACCCAGTACTTC
V gene: TRBV5-1; clone size: NA; J gene: TRBJ2-1; D gene: TRBD1; CDR3 protein: CASSLDGTGQNEQFF; CDR3 DNA: TGCGCCAGCAGCTTGGACGGGACAGGGCAGAATGAGCAGTTCTTC
V gene: TRBV4-1; clone size: NA; J gene: TRBJ2-5; D gene: NA; CDR3 protein: CASSQDPGETQYF; CDR3 DNA: TGCGCCAGCAGCCAAGACCCGGGGGAGACCCAGTACTTC
V gene: TRBV6-1; clone size: NA; J gene: TRBJ1-2; D gene: TRBD1; CDR3 protein: CASTTGTVNNYGYTF; CDR3 DNA: TGTGCCAGCACCACCGGGACAGTCAATAACTATGGCTACACCTTC